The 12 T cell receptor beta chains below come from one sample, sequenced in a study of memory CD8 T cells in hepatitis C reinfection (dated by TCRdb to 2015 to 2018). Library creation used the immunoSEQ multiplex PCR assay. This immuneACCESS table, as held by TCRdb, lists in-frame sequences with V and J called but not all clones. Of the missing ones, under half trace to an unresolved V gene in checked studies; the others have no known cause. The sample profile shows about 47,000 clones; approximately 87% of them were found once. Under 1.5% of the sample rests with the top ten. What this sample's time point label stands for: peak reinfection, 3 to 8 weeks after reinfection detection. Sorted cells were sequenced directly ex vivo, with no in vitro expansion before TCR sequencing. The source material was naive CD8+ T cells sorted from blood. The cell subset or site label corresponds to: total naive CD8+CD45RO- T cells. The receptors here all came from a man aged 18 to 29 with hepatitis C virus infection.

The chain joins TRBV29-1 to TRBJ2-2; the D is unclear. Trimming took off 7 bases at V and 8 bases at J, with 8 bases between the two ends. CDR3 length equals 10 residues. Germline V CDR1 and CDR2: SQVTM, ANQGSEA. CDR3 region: CSAAAGELFF. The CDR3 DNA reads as TGCAGCGCCGCGGCGGGGGAGCTGTTTTTT.

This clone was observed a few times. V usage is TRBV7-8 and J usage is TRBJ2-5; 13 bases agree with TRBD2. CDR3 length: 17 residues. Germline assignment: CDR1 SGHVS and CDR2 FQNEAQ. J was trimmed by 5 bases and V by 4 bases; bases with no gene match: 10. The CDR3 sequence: CASSYRLAGGQLETQYF. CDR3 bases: TGTGCCAGCAGCTACCGACTAGCGGGAGGCCAGCTGGAGACCCAGTACTTC.

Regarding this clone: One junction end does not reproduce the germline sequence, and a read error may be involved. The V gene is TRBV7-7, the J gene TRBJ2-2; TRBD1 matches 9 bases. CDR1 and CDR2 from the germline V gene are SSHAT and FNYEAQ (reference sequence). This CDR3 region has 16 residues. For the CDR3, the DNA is TGTGCTAGCAGACGGGGACAGGGAGGGGACACCGGGGAGCTGTTTTTT. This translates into CASRRGQGGDTGELFF.

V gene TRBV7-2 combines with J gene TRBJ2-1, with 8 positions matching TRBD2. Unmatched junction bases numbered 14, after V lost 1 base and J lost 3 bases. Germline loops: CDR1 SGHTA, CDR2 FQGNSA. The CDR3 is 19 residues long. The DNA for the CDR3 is TGTGCCAGCAGCTTAGTGGTGAGTCTCCGGGGACTAGACTACAATGAGCAGTTCTTC. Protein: CASSLVVSLRGLDYNEQFF.

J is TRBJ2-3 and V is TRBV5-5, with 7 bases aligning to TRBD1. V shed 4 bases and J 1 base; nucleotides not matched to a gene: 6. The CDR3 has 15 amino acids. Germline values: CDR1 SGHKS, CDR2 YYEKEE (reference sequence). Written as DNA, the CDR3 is TGTGCCAGCAGCGCTGACAGGGCGGGCACAGATACGCAGTATTTT. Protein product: CASSADRAGTDTQYF.

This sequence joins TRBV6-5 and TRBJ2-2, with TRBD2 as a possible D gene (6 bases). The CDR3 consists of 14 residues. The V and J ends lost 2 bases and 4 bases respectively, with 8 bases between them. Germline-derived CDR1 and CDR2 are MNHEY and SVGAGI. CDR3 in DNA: TGTGCCAGCAGTTACGCGGGGATCACCGGGGAGCTGTTTTTT. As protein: CASSYAGITGELFF.

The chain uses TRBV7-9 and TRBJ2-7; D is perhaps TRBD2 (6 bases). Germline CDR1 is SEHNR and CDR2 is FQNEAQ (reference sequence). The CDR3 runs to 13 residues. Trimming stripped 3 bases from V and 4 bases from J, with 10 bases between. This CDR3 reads CASSLRDGYEQYF. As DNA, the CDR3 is TGTGCCAGCAGCTTGCGGGATGGATACGAGCAGTACTTC.

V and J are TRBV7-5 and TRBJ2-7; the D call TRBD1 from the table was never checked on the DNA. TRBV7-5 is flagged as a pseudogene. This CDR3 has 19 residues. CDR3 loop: CARSLVGTGGIPNRYEQYV. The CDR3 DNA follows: TGTGCCAGAAGCTTAGTGGGGACAGGGGGGATACCGAATCGCTACGAGCAGTACGTC.

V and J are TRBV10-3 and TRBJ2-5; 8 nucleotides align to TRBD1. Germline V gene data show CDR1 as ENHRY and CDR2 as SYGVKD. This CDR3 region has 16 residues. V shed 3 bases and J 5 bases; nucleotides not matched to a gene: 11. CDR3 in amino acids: CAISDQKTGVGETQYF. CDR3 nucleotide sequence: TGTGCCATCAGTGACCAAAAGACAGGGGTAGGGGAGACCCAGTACTTC.

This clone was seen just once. CDR3 nucleotides: TGTGCCAGCAGCTTGGCCGGGGAGAACACAGATACGCAGTATTTT. Its translation is CASSLAGENTDTQYF. This chain joins TRBV5-4 and TRBJ2-3; D is perhaps TRBD2 (5 bases). This CDR3 is built from 15 residues. Germline CDR1 is SGHNT and CDR2 is YYREEE (reference sequence). V lost 0 bases and J 2 bases, leaving 10 bases between the germline ends.

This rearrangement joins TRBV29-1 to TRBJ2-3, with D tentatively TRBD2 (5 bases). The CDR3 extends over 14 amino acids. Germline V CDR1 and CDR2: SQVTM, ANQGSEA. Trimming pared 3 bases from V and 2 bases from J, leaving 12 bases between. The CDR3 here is CSVDMSGITDTQYF. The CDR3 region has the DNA TGCAGCGTTGATATGTCGGGGATCACAGATACGCAGTATTTT.

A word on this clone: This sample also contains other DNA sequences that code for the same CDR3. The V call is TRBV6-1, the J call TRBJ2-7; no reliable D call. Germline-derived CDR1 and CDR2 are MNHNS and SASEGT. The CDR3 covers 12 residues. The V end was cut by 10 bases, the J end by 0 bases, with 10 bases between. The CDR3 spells CAIGGDSYEQYF. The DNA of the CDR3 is TGTGCCATCGGTGGAGACTCCTACGAGCAGTACTTC.